The 8 T cell receptor beta chains below all came from one sample that was sequenced in a study of technical replicates of blood from a few donors. Sequenced by immunoSEQ multiplex PCR; TCRdb stores in-frame clones only, minus some. The data hold 75,000 to 100,000 clones, with roughly 96% observed a single time. The sample consisted of T cells isolated from PBMCs. These receptor sequences come from a human donor in good health.

On this clone itself: A read error may produce the germline difference seen at one junction end. The chain couples TRBV6-5 to TRBJ2-7, with 8 bases lining up with TRBD1. The CDR3 has 13 residues. CDR1 is MNHEY, CDR2 SVGAGI, per germline. CDR3 protein: CATTTGAPYGQYF. CDR3 DNA: TGTGCCACTACGACAGGGGCACCCTACGGGCAGTACTTC.

The chain couples TRBV6-1 to TRBJ1-4, with D maybe TRBD1 (6 bases). The CDR3 has 19 residues. CDR1 is MNHNS, CDR2 SASEGT, per germline. The V gene lost 4 bases and the J gene lost 2 bases, with 23 bases spanning the gap. CDR3 in DNA: TGTGCCAGCAGTGGGGGGCCCCATCTCCTCGGAAGGACTAATGAAAAACTGTTTTTT. Amino acid sequence: CASSGGPHLLGRTNEKLFF.

The J gene is TRBJ1-1, the V gene TRBV7-8; D is undetermined. V was pared by 3 bases and J by 4 bases, with 27 bases between. Germline CDR1 and CDR2: SGHVS and FQNEAQ. The CDR3 has 19 residues. The CDR3 region is CASSFPVLRERSTVTEAFF. CDR3 DNA: TGTGCCAGCAGCTTCCCAGTCTTGAGAGAGCGGAGCACGGTCACTGAAGCTTTCTTT.

The chain carries TRBV4-3 and TRBJ2-3; the D is unclear. This CDR3 has 16 amino acids. CDR1 is LGHNA and CDR2 is YSLEER in the germline V gene. The V end was cut by 0 bases, the J end by 1 base, with 11 bases between. CDR3 in DNA: TGCGCCAGCAGCCAAGAAGAGGTAGGCGGCACAGATACGCAGTATTTT. Amino acids: CASSQEEVGGTDTQYF.

The rearrangement uses TRBV19 and TRBJ1-4, with 7 bases aligning to TRBD1. Trimming at V came to 6 bases and at J to 7 bases, leaving 11 bases not matched to a gene. Germline values: CDR1 LNHDA, CDR2 SQIVND (reference sequence). The CDR3 totals 15 residues. CDR3 loop: CASRGHRPGGEKLFF. The CDR3 nucleotides are TGTGCCAGTAGGGGACACAGGCCAGGGGGTGAAAAACTGTTTTTT. The full variable domain, with the rest looked up from reference TRBV19 and TRBJ1-4, is DGGITQSPKYLFRKEGQNVTLSCEQNLNHDAMYWYRQDPGQGLRLIYYSQIVNDFQKGDIAEGYSVSREKKESFPLTVTSAQKNPTAFYLCASRGHRPGGEKLFFGSGTQLSVL.

This chain uses TRBV5-6 with TRBJ1-5, with unresolved D. This CDR3 comprises 14 residues. The germline V gene has CDR1 SGHDT and CDR2 YYEEEE. The V end lost 2 bases, the J end lost 6 bases, and 12 bases lay between the germline ends. CDR3 in amino acids: CASSLLLDSQPQHF. DNA of the CDR3: TGTGCCAGCAGCTTACTTCTAGATAGTCAGCCCCAGCATTTT.

This clone was seen only once. The V and J genes are TRBV5-4 and TRBJ2-1; 8 positions agree with TRBD2. Germline V lookup: CDR1 SGHNT, CDR2 YYREEE (reference sequence). V lost 0 bases to trimming and J lost 4 bases; unmatched junction nucleotides: 9. This CDR3 is 17 amino acids long. CDR3 bases: TGTGCCAGCAGCTTGGGTAGCGGGACAAGACTATACAATGAGCAGTTCTTC. Its protein is CASSLGSGTRLYNEQFF.

V gene TRBV21-1 combines with J gene TRBJ2-3; the table assigns TRBD2, which was not confirmed against the DNA. TRBV21-1 corresponds to a pseudogene. This CDR3 comprises 23 residues. The CDR3 region is CASLRRLLGRELLHSLGTDTQYF. CDR3 nucleotides: TGTGCCAGCTTAAGAAGGTTATTAGGGCGGGAGTTACTGCACTCTCTAGGCACAGATACGCAGTATTTT.